This passage covers 9 T cell receptor beta chains from one sample sequenced in a study of blood T cell repertoires in COVID-19. Using immunoSEQ multiplex PCR, the repertoire was profiled, and TCRdb retains in-frame clones only, with some absent. The repertoire consists of a few hundred thousand clones, with 85% occurring once and the leading ten covering more than 0.75%. The sample consisted of peripheral blood. All receptors derive from a man aged 40-55 years with acute or convalescent COVID-19.

The rearrangement uses TRBV10-3 and TRBJ2-4; the match to TRBD1 covers 8 bases. This CDR3 is built from 13 residues. Germline CDR1 ENHRY, CDR2 SYGVKD. Germline trimming cut 4 bases from V and 8 bases from J; bases unmatched to any gene: 4. The CDR3 DNA reads as TGTGCCATCAGTGGGACAGGGATGGACATTCAGTACTTC. Amino acid sequence: CAISGTGMDIQYF.

The chain carries TRBV30 and TRBJ1-4; possibly TRBD1 for D (5 bases). The V gene's germline CDR1 is GTSNPN and CDR2 SVGIG (reference sequence). This CDR3 region has 13 residues. Deletions cut 5 bases from V and 10 bases from J, with 17 bases between. DNA for the CDR3: TGTGCCTGGGGCGGGAGGGACGCTAGAAAACTGTTTTTT. It codes for CAWGGRDARKLFF.

The chain couples TRBV28 to TRBJ1-3; the match to TRBD1 covers 8 bases. CDR1 and CDR2 (germline): MDHEN, SYDVKM. V lost 7 bases and J lost 2; bases outside the gene matches: 4. The CDR3 runs to 14 residues. CDR3 region: CASIETGAGNTIYF. The CDR3 nucleotides are TGTGCCAGCATAGAGACAGGGGCTGGAAACACCATATATTTT. The full variable domain, completed using reference TRBV28 and TRBJ1-3, is DVKVTQSSRYLVKRTGEKVFLECVQDMDHENMFWYRQDPGLGLRLIYFSYDVKMKEKGDIPEGYSVSREKKERFSLILESASTNQTSMYLCASIETGAGNTIYFGEGSWLTVV.

This chain links TRBV27 with TRBJ2-7, with a possible D match to TRBD1 (5 bases). The CDR3 totals 15 residues. The V end was cut by 1 base, the J end by 4 bases, with 14 bases between. Germline V gene sequence: CDR1 MNHEY, CDR2 SMNVEV (reference sequence). CDR3 loop: CASSLLGVIGYEQYF. CDR3 coding DNA: TGTGCCAGCAGTTTATTAGGGGTCATTGGGTACGAGCAGTACTTC.

The chain uses TRBV4-2 and TRBJ1-6; 7 bases align to TRBD1. This CDR3 has 19 residues. Germline CDR1 reads LGHNA; CDR2 reads YNFKEQ. V was clipped by 0 bases and J by 1 base; unmatched bases: 9. The CDR3 loop is CASSQDRGQVFSYNSPLHF. The CDR3 coding sequence is TGTGCCAGCAGCCAAGATCGAGGACAGGTTTTTTCCTATAATTCACCCCTCCACTTT.

The chain has TRBV7-9 and TRBJ2-1; 9 positions agree with TRBD2. Germline CDR1 reads SEHNR; CDR2 reads FQNEAQ (reference sequence). V gave up 1 base and J gave up 9 bases; unmatched junction bases: 10. This CDR3 is built from 16 residues. This CDR3 is CASSLVMGGGAREQFF. CDR3 nucleotide sequence: TGTGCCAGCAGCTTAGTCATGGGCGGGGGGGCCCGTGAGCAGTTCTTC.

This chain joins TRBV21-1 and TRBJ2-3; the table gives TRBD2 as D, unverified against the DNA. TRBV21-1 is described as a pseudogene. This CDR3 comprises 19 residues. CDR3 DNA: TGTGCCAGCAGCAACCTCCAAAGCAAAAAAGCGCGACGCACAGATACGCAGTATTTT. It codes for CASSNLQSKKARRTDTQYF.

The chain joins TRBV28 to TRBJ2-5; 7 bases match TRBD1. The V gene end was trimmed by 5 bases and the J gene end by 5 bases; junction bases not matched to a gene: 11. The CDR3 has 15 amino acids. Germline assignment: CDR1 MDHEN and CDR2 SYDVKM. For the CDR3, the DNA is TGTGCCAGCAGTCACTGGACAGGTGGTTCGGAGACCCAGTACTTC. Translating gives CASSHWTGGSETQYF.

This clone appeared a few times. The gene calls are TRBV6-5 and TRBJ2-6, with a weak D call TRBD1 (6 bases). CDR1 and CDR2 from the germline V gene are MNHEY and SVGAGI. Between the trimmed V and J ends, which lost 2 bases and 4 bases, there was a span of 9 bases. This CDR3 has 15 residues. CDR3 bases: TGTGCCAGCAGTTACACAGGGCCCGGGGCCAACGTCCTGACTTTC. The encoded protein is CASSYTGPGANVLTF.